The 25 T cell receptor beta chains in this list originate from one sample, sequenced in a study of technical replicates of blood from a few donors. Using immunoSEQ multiplex PCR, the repertoire was profiled, and TCRdb retains in-frame clones only, with some absent. The sample has over 80,000 clones; approximately 96% are singletons. Sequenced sample: T cells isolated from PBMCs. These receptors all stem from a human donor in good health.

V gene TRBV6-5 combines with J gene TRBJ2-1, with 9 bases fitting TRBD2. CDR3 length equals 13 residues. Germline CDR1 MNHEY, CDR2 SVGAGI. V trimming: 5 bases; J trimming: 8 bases; junction bases outside the gene matches: 4. The CDR3 DNA sequence: TGTGCCAGCAGTAGGACTAGCGTAGATGAGCAGTTCTTC. This codes for CASSRTSVDEQFF.

In DNA, the CDR3 is TGTGCCAGCAAACAGGGGGAAAAACTGTTTTTT. This gives the protein CASKQGEKLFF. This chain uses TRBV7-9 with TRBJ1-4; 7 nucleotides match TRBD1. The length of the CDR3 is 11 residues. Germline V gene lookup returns CDR1 SEHNR and CDR2 FQNEAQ (reference sequence). V shed 7 bases, J shed 8 bases, and the junction held 1 base outside the gene matches.

V usage is TRBV14 and J usage is TRBJ2-7; 9 positions match TRBD2. The V and J ends lost 2 bases and 2 bases, in that order; junction bases with no gene match: 4. Germline V gene lookup returns CDR1 SGHDN and CDR2 FVKESK. This CDR3 spans 15 amino acids. CDR3 region: CASSQQREATYEQYF. CDR3 bases: TGTGCCAGCAGCCAACAGCGGGAGGCAACCTACGAGCAGTACTTC.

The chain recombines TRBV2 with TRBJ2-1; 7 bases line up with TRBD1. Looked up from germline, CDR1 is SNHLY and CDR2 is FYNNEI. V lost 6 bases and J lost 1; bases outside the gene matches: 6. The CDR3 totals 15 residues. The CDR3 here is CASRHRGYSYNEQFF. CDR3 DNA: TGTGCCAGCAGACACAGGGGATATTCCTACAATGAGCAGTTCTTC. Supplemented by reference TRBV2 and TRBJ2-1, the full variable domain reads EPEVTQTPSHQVTQMGQEVILRCVPISNHLYFYWYRQILGQKVEFLVSFYNNEISEKSEIFDDQFSVERPDGSNFTLKIRSTKLEDSAMYFCASRHRGYSYNEQFFGPGTRLTVL.

V usage is TRBV11-3 and J usage is TRBJ2-1; TRBD1 might be the D (6 bases). Germline lookup yields CDR1 SGHNT and CDR2 YENEEA. The CDR3 covers 13 residues. The V end lost 5 bases, the J end lost 13 bases, and 18 bases lay between the germline ends. Here the CDR3 DNA reads TGTGCCAGCAGCCCTCCACAGGGAATAGGTCAGTTCTTC. Protein sequence: CASSPPQGIGQFF. Together with reference TRBV11-3 and TRBJ2-1, the CDR3 gives the full variable domain: EAGVVQSPRYKIIEKKQPVAFWCNPISGHNTLYWYLQNLGQGPELLIRYENEEAVDDSQLPKDRFSAERLKGVDSTLKIQPAELGDSAVYLCASSPPQGIGQFFGPGTRLTVL.

This clone was seen a few times. The gene calls are TRBV7-8 and TRBJ1-5; D may be TRBD1 (5 bases). V was trimmed by 6 bases and J by 4 bases, leaving 13 bases between them. This CDR3 is 14 amino acids long. CDR1 and CDR2 (germline): SGHVS, FQNEAQ. The CDR3 reads CASSLDSANQPQHF. The CDR3 coding sequence is TGTGCCAGCAGTCTCGACAGTGCTAATCAGCCCCAGCATTTT.

This chain links TRBV5-6 with TRBJ1-5; 8 bases are shared with TRBD1. Germline CDR1 is SGHDT and CDR2 is YYEEEE. The CDR3 sequence is 16 residues long. Trimming removed 3 bases from V and 0 bases from J; junction bases left unmatched: 5. CDR3 in DNA: TGTGCCAGCAGCTGGGGGACAGGCTATAGCAATCAGCCCCAGCATTTT. Amino acid sequence: CASSWGTGYSNQPQHF. Full variable domain (missing parts from reference TRBV5-6 and TRBJ1-5): DAGVTQSPTHLIKTRGQQVTLRCSPKSGHDTVSWYQQALGQGPQFIFQYYEEEERQRGNFPDRFSGHQFPNYSSELNVNALLLGDSALYLCASSWGTGYSNQPQHFGDGTRLSIL.

This sequence joins TRBV6-5 and TRBJ1-5; possible D gene TRBD1, 5 bases. The germline V gene has CDR1 MNHEY and CDR2 SVGAGI. Trimming cost V 2 bases and J 6 bases, with 11 bases left between them. There are 14 residues in the CDR3. CDR3 sequence (DNA): TGTGCCAGCAGTTACGGGCAGGGTTTTCAGCCCCAGCATTTT. It codes for CASSYGQGFQPQHF.

This clone was found a few times. The identical CDR3 is also encoded by other nucleotide sequences in the sample. The chain employs TRBV29-1 and TRBJ1-1, with D uncertain. V was pared by 4 bases and J by 0 bases, with 3 bases between. The CDR3 length is 11 residues. Germline values: CDR1 SQVTM, CDR2 ANQGSEA. DNA for the CDR3: TGCAGCGTTGCCGTGAACACTGAAGCTTTCTTT. This translates into CSVAVNTEAFF.

The chain links TRBV6-5 to TRBJ2-3; 9 nucleotides line up with TRBD2. The CDR3 runs to 15 residues. V lost 2 bases, J lost 1 base, and 1 base stayed unmatched. Germline CDR1 MNHEY, CDR2 SVGAGI. CDR3 protein: CASSYRTSGTDTQYF. The DNA for the CDR3 is TGTGCCAGCAGTTACAGGACTAGCGGCACAGATACGCAGTATTTT.

V and J are TRBV18 and TRBJ1-1, with D maybe TRBD1 (6 bases). Germline V CDR1 and CDR2: KGHSH, LQKENI. Deletions cut 2 bases from V and 7 bases from J, with 20 bases between. CDR3 size: 16 residues. The CDR3 here is CASSPVTGSTYGEAFF. The CDR3 DNA reads as TGTGCCAGCTCACCAGTGACAGGAAGTACGTATGGTGAAGCTTTCTTT.

The chain employs TRBV19 and TRBJ1-1; 7 bases fit TRBD1. J lost 2 bases, V lost 10 bases, and 7 bases had no gene match. The length of the CDR3 is 13 residues. CDR1 LNHDA and CDR2 SQIVND come from the germline V gene (reference sequence). The CDR3 DNA sequence: TGTGCCACCGCGGGACAGCGCAACACTGAAGCTTTCTTT. This encodes CATAGQRNTEAFF. The full variable domain, rest sourced from reference TRBV19 and TRBJ1-1, is DGGITQSPKYLFRKEGQNVTLSCEQNLNHDAMYWYRQDPGQGLRLIYYSQIVNDFQKGDIAEGYSVSREKKESFPLTVTSAQKNPTAFYLCATAGQRNTEAFFGQGTRLTVV.

J is TRBJ2-7 and V is TRBV1; the D segment call TRBD2 is taken from the table without a DNA check. TRBV1 is a pseudogene. CDR3 length equals 15 residues. CDR3 protein: CTSSQVSSEVGEQYF. As DNA, the CDR3 is TGCACCAGCAGCCAAGTGTCTAGTGAAGTAGGTGAGCAGTACTTC.

This clone was seen only a few times. CDR3 in DNA: TGTGCCAGCGCGGAGACTAGCGATCCCACAGATGAGCAGTTCTTC. Its protein product is CASAETSDPTDEQFF. The V and J genes are TRBV6-4 and TRBJ2-1, with 8 nucleotides matching TRBD2. Germline lookup yields CDR1 MRHNA and CDR2 SNTAGT. V lost 8 bases, J lost 8 bases, and 14 bases stayed unmatched. The CDR3 is 15 amino acids.

The chain has TRBV7-3 and TRBJ2-3; 12 nucleotides align to TRBD2. The germline CDR1 and CDR2 sequences are SGHTA and FQGTGA. Losses at the gene ends were 5 bases for V and 5 bases for J; bases not matched to a gene: 2. This CDR3 has 14 amino acids. CDR3 bases: TGTGCCAGCAGCATGGGACTAGCGGGAGATACGCAGTATTTT. This translates into CASSMGLAGDTQYF.

The rearrangement links TRBV2 to TRBJ1-5; D remains unclear. This CDR3 has 14 residues. Germline lookup yields CDR1 SNHLY and CDR2 FYNNEI. With 5 bases removed from V and 7 bases from J, the gap between germline ends came to 15 bases. The CDR3 DNA sequence: TGTGCCAGCAGTAGATTGGAGGAACGGCAGCCCCAGCATTTT. It translates to CASSRLEERQPQHF.

The gene calls are TRBV5-4 and TRBJ2-7, with D possibly matching TRBD2 (6 bases). Germline V gene data show CDR1 as SGHNT and CDR2 as YYREEE (reference sequence). This CDR3 spans 15 amino acids. V was cut by 2 bases and J by 0 bases, with 12 bases left in between. CDR3 sequence: CASSFGGASSYEQYF. CDR3 nucleotide sequence: TGTGCCAGCAGCTTCGGCGGGGCCAGCTCCTACGAGCAGTACTTC. The entire variable domain, with the rest obtained from reference TRBV5-4 and TRBJ2-7, is as follows: ETGVTQSPTHLIKTRGQQVTLRCSSQSGHNTVSWYQQALGQGPQFIFQYYREEENGRGNFPPRFSGLQFPNYSSELNVNALELDDSALYLCASSFGGASSYEQYFGPGTRLTVT.

The chain links TRBV5-1 to TRBJ1-2; D might be TRBD1 (5 bases). V was cut by 7 bases and J by 9 bases, with 31 bases left in between. The CDR3 runs to 17 residues. Germline V gene sequence: CDR1 SGHRS, CDR2 YFSETQ. The CDR3 here is CASSLAWWKRGVLSYTF. Written as DNA, the CDR3 is TGCGCCAGCTCCCTAGCTTGGTGGAAACGGGGGGTATTAAGCTACACCTTC.

The chain uses TRBV7-3 and TRBJ1-1; D gene unclear. This CDR3 has 13 amino acids. CDR1 and CDR2 (germline): SGHTA, FQGTGA. V lost 3 bases and J lost 1, with 6 bases in between. CDR3 in amino acids: CASSFVENTEAFF. Here the CDR3 DNA reads TGTGCCAGCAGCTTCGTAGAGAACACTGAAGCTTTCTTT.

V gene TRBV4-1 combines with J gene TRBJ2-3; 7 bases map to TRBD2. CDR3 size: 11 residues. The junction had 7 bases not matched to a gene; V was cut back by 5 bases and J by 14 bases. Germline values: CDR1 MGHRA, CDR2 YSYEKL. The CDR3 region is CASSFLAERYF. In DNA form, the CDR3 reads TGCGCCAGCAGCTTCCTAGCGGAAAGGTATTTT.

V gene TRBV7-2 combines with J gene TRBJ1-1; D is unclear. V was cut by 0 bases and J by 0 bases, with 8 bases left in between. This CDR3 is 15 amino acids long. The V gene's germline CDR1 is SGHTA and CDR2 FQGNSA. CDR3 in amino acids: CASSLAPVMNTEAFF. The CDR3, as DNA: TGTGCCAGCAGCTTAGCTCCAGTCATGAACACTGAAGCTTTCTTT.

The chain combines TRBV10-1 with TRBJ1-4; D is undetermined. The CDR3 covers 11 residues. Deletions cut 4 bases from V and 8 bases from J, with 5 bases between. In germline, CDR1 is WNHNN, CDR2 SYGVQD (reference sequence). The CDR3 sequence is CASSAGEKLFF. The CDR3 DNA reads as TGCGCCAGCAGTGCCGGGGAAAAACTGTTTTTT.

The gene calls are TRBV5-8 and TRBJ1-5, with TRBD1 matching over 8 bases. The trim removed 4 bases at V and 0 bases at J, leaving 9 bases unmatched. Germline V gives CDR1 SGHTS, CDR2 YDEGEE. This CDR3 has 17 amino acids. The CDR3 protein is CASSNLDRGYSNQPQHF. The CDR3 region has the DNA TGTGCCAGCAGCAACTTAGACAGGGGCTATAGCAATCAGCCCCAGCATTTT.

The CDR3 DNA reads TGTGCCAGCAGCACCCCTCCGGACAGGCCGTCTAACTATGGCTACACCTTC. As protein: CASSTPPDRPSNYGYTF. V is TRBV21-1 and J is TRBJ1-2; the D call TRBD1 from the table was never checked on the DNA. TRBV21-1 is assigned pseudogene status. The CDR3 has 17 residues.

The V gene is TRBV6-5, the J gene TRBJ2-1; no clear D gene. Germline V gives CDR1 MNHEY, CDR2 SVGAGI. V lost 0 bases to trimming and J lost 2 bases, with 5 bases between them. The CDR3 loop spans 14 amino acids. Here the CDR3 DNA reads TGTGCCAGCAGTTACTCGGCACCCTACAATGAGCAGTTCTTC. Its protein is CASSYSAPYNEQFF.